A single sample is the source of the 23 T cell receptor beta chains below, sequenced in a study of shared clonotypes between healthy human individuals. Some clones are missing from TCRdb's copy, which holds only in-frame ones; the method was immunoSEQ multiplex PCR. Found here are approximately 2.1 million clones, over 85% of them singletons; the top ten hold under 0.45%. Sequenced material: naive CD4+ T cells from PBMCs. The subset is: CD45RA+ positively selected. These receptors were collected from a young man in good health. Some clones in this sample may be carry-over from other donors' samples.

The chain recombines TRBV5-6 with TRBJ1-4, with unresolved D. V was cut by 7 bases and J by 7 bases, with 14 bases left in between. This CDR3 comprises 13 residues. The germline V gene has CDR1 SGHDT and CDR2 YYEEEE. Here the CDR3 DNA reads TGTGCCAGCGCGGAGGGTAGAAGTGAAAAACTGTTTTTT. Translated: CASAEGRSEKLFF.

The chain combines TRBV28 with TRBJ1-2; maybe TRBD1 (5 bases). The germline gives CDR1 MDHEN, CDR2 SYDVKM. V dropped 8 bases and J dropped 5 bases, with 9 bases sitting between them. CDR3 size: 11 residues. The CDR3 nucleotides read TGTGCCAGCCGCAGGGTGTATGGCTACACCTTC. The encoded protein is CASRRVYGYTF.

V usage is TRBV9 and J usage is TRBJ2-7; possibly TRBD2 for D (5 bases). Trimming shortened V by 2 bases and J by 2 bases, and 14 bases separated the two germline ends. The CDR3 has 15 amino acids. CDR1 and CDR2 (germline): SGDLS, YYNGEE. CDR3: CASSVGPGFAYEQYF. The CDR3 region has the DNA TGTGCCAGCAGCGTCGGACCGGGGTTCGCCTACGAGCAGTACTTC. Based on the CDR3 plus reference TRBV9 and TRBJ2-7, the full variable domain is DSGVTQTPKHLITATGQRVTLRCSPRSGDLSVYWYQQSLDQGLQFLIQYYNGEERAKGNILERFSAQQFPDLHSELNLSSLELGDSALYFCASSVGPGFAYEQYFGPGTRLTVT.

J is TRBJ2-7 and V is TRBV5-1, with TRBD2 matching over 10 bases. Germline loops: CDR1 SGHRS, CDR2 YFSETQ. The CDR3 is made up of 18 amino acids. V shed 0 bases, J shed 4 bases, and the junction held 13 bases outside the gene matches. The CDR3 protein is CASSLALPTSGSPYEQYF. CDR3 coding DNA: TGCGCCAGCAGCTTGGCCCTCCCGACTAGCGGGTCTCCATACGAGCAGTACTTC.

The gene calls are TRBV30 and TRBJ2-7, with 7 bases identical to TRBD2. With 3 bases clipped from V and 5 bases from J, the junction kept 10 bases outside the gene matches. The CDR3 is 14 amino acids. In germline, CDR1 is GTSNPN, CDR2 SVGIG (reference sequence). For the CDR3, the DNA is TGTGCCTGGAGATCGAGGGAGGGCCGCGACGAGCAGTACTTC. The encoded protein is CAWRSREGRDEQYF.

The chain has TRBV5-1 and TRBJ2-3, with 10 bases identical to TRBD2. There are 17 residues in the CDR3. CDR1 and CDR2 from the germline V gene are SGHRS and YFSETQ. V gave up 0 bases and J gave up 5 bases; unmatched junction bases: 9. Written as DNA, the CDR3 is TGCGCCAGCAGCTTGGCCCACTTAGCGGGAGGTGGAGATACGCAGTATTTT. Amino acid sequence: CASSLAHLAGGGDTQYF.

This clone appeared once. This rearrangement joins TRBV6-5 to TRBJ1-1; TRBD1 matches 8 bases. CDR3 size: 14 residues. V was clipped by 4 bases and J by 10 bases; unmatched bases: 11. The germline V gene has CDR1 MNHEY and CDR2 SVGAGI. Written as DNA, the CDR3 is TGTGCCAGCAGTTCCCCGGACAGGGCGTTTGTAGCTTTCTTT. It is translated as CASSSPDRAFVAFF.

This chain connects TRBV4-1 to TRBJ1-2; perhaps TRBD1 as D (6 bases). V was trimmed by 0 bases and J by 5 bases, leaving 16 bases between them. Germline assignment: CDR1 MGHRA and CDR2 YSYEKL. The CDR3 has 16 residues. The CDR3 loop reads CASSQDQQGGRYGYTF. The CDR3 region has the DNA TGCGCCAGCAGCCAAGATCAACAGGGAGGAAGATATGGCTACACCTTC.

This rearrangement joins TRBV6-5 to TRBJ2-3; D is unclear. In germline, CDR1 is MNHEY, CDR2 SVGAGI. V was clipped by 7 bases and J by 1 base, with 9 bases between them. The CDR3 runs to 13 residues. Written as DNA, the CDR3 is TGTGCCAGCACCACCTATGGCACAGATACGCAGTATTTT. Its protein product is CASTTYGTDTQYF.

The rearrangement uses TRBV19 and TRBJ2-2; tentative D call: TRBD2 (6 bases). Deletions cut 5 bases from V and 3 bases from J, with 13 bases between. CDR3 size: 15 residues. Germline V CDR1 and CDR2: LNHDA, SQIVND (reference sequence). CDR3 region: CASSYRGGDTGELFF. The DNA of the CDR3 is TGTGCCAGTAGTTACCGAGGAGGGGACACCGGGGAGCTGTTTTTT. Looking up the rest from reference TRBV19 and TRBJ2-2 gives the full variable domain: DGGITQSPKYLFRKEGQNVTLSCEQNLNHDAMYWYRQDPGQGLRLIYYSQIVNDFQKGDIAEGYSVSREKKESFPLTVTSAQKNPTAFYLCASSYRGGDTGELFFGEGSRLTVL.

This sequence joins TRBV30 and TRBJ2-2; perhaps TRBD1 as D (6 bases). The CDR3 length is 13 residues. CDR1 is GTSNPN, CDR2 SVGIG, per germline (reference sequence). DNA for the CDR3: TGTGCGGGGGCACAGGGCCACACCGGGGAGCTGTTTTTT. Its protein product is CAGAQGHTGELFF.

The chain is built from TRBV5-1 and TRBJ2-5; D is uncertain. Germline assignment: CDR1 SGHRS and CDR2 YFSETQ. This CDR3 spans 15 amino acids. V shed 0 bases and J shed 5 bases, with 14 bases lying between them. The CDR3 DNA reads TGCGCCAGCAGCTTGGTTCGTGTCACGGAGGAGACCCAGTACTTC. The encoded protein is CASSLVRVTEETQYF.

V is TRBV15 and J is TRBJ1-1; TRBD1 might be the D (5 bases). Germline CDR1 reads LNHNV; CDR2 reads YYDKDF (reference sequence). CDR3 length equals 15 residues. V dropped 0 bases and J dropped 8 bases, with 16 bases sitting between them. DNA of the CDR3: TGTGCCACCAGCAGAGAACTTTGGGACCGCCGCGAAGCTTTCTTT. Its protein is CATSRELWDRREAFF. Together with reference TRBV15 and TRBJ1-1, the CDR3 gives the full variable domain: DAMVIQNPRYQVTQFGKPVTLSCSQTLNHNVMYWYQQKSSQAPKLLFHYYDKDFNNEADTPDNFQSRRPNTSFCFLDIRSPGLGDTAMYLCATSRELWDRREAFFGQGTRLTVV.

The rearrangement uses TRBV2 and TRBJ1-3; D remains ambiguous. The CDR3 extends over 15 amino acids. V dropped 4 bases and J dropped 0 bases, with 10 bases sitting between them. Germline CDR1 and CDR2: SNHLY and FYNNEI. CDR3 loop: CASSVGWSSGNTIYF. CDR3 coding DNA: TGTGCCAGCAGTGTGGGGTGGAGCTCTGGAAACACCATATATTTT. Using reference TRBV2 and TRBJ1-3 for the parts outside the CDR3, the full variable domain is EPEVTQTPSHQVTQMGQEVILRCVPISNHLYFYWYRQILGQKVEFLVSFYNNEISEKSEIFDDQFSVERPDGSNFTLKIRSTKLEDSAMYFCASSVGWSSGNTIYFGEGSWLTVV.

This rearrangement joins TRBV6-6 to TRBJ2-7, with D tentatively TRBD1 or TRBD2 (5 bases each). Germline CDR1 and CDR2: MNHNY and SVGAGI (reference sequence). With 6 bases removed from V and 2 bases from J, the gap between germline ends came to 11 bases. The CDR3 loop spans 13 amino acids. The CDR3 reads CASRTRGAYEQYF. DNA of the CDR3: TGTGCCAGCAGGACGAGGGGAGCCTACGAGCAGTACTTC.

The V gene is TRBV5-4, the J gene TRBJ2-1; 10 positions match TRBD2. Trimming removed 0 bases from V and 7 bases from J; junction bases left unmatched: 4. The V gene's germline CDR1 is SGHNT and CDR2 YYREEE (reference sequence). CDR3 length: 15 residues. For the CDR3, the DNA is TGTGCCAGCAGCTTGGCTAGCGGGAGTCAGAATGAGCAGTTCTTC. As protein: CASSLASGSQNEQFF. Looking up the rest from reference TRBV5-4 and TRBJ2-1 gives the full variable domain: ETGVTQSPTHLIKTRGQQVTLRCSSQSGHNTVSWYQQALGQGPQFIFQYYREEENGRGNFPPRFSGLQFPNYSSELNVNALELDDSALYLCASSLASGSQNEQFFGPGTRLTVL.

A remark on this clone: The same CDR3 arises from other DNA sequences in this sample as well. This chain uses TRBV7-2 with TRBJ2-7; D gene uncertain. The CDR3 spans 14 residues. Germline CDR1 reads SGHTA; CDR2 reads FQGNSA. With 0 bases removed from V and 0 bases from J, the gap between germline ends came to 6 bases. The CDR3 DNA reads TGTGCCAGCAGCTTAGCGGCAGCCTCCTACGAGCAGTACTTC. Its protein product is CASSLAAASYEQYF.

The V call is TRBV28, the J call TRBJ2-3, with TRBD1 matching 10 bases. V dropped 1 base and J dropped 4; count of bases not matched to a gene: 8. From germline, CDR1 is MDHEN and CDR2 SYDVKM. The CDR3 extends over 17 amino acids. In nucleotides, the CDR3 is TGTGCCAGCAGTTTATCTGGCGTGACAGGGGGCTCAGATACGCAGTATTTT. Protein product: CASSLSGVTGGSDTQYF.

V usage is TRBV18 and J usage is TRBJ1-2, with 7 bases identical to TRBD1. Germline values: CDR1 KGHSH, CDR2 LQKENI. The V gene end was trimmed by 3 bases and the J gene end by 4 bases; junction bases not matched to a gene: 8. This CDR3 has 15 residues. Here the CDR3 DNA reads TGTGCCAGCTCACCTGGACGGGACAGCGGCTATGGCTACACCTTC. Its translation: CASSPGRDSGYGYTF. The whole variable domain, filled in from reference TRBV18 and TRBJ1-2, reads NAGVMQNPRHLVRRRGQEARLRCSPMKGHSHVYWYRQLPEEGLKFMVYLQKENIIDESGMPKERFSAEFPKEGPSILRIQQVVRGDSAAYFCASSPGRDSGYGYTFGSGTRLTVV.

The chain is built from TRBV28 and TRBJ1-2, with unresolved D. Germline V gene sequence: CDR1 MDHEN, CDR2 SYDVKM. V lost 6 bases, J lost 6 bases, and 14 bases lay in between. The CDR3 is 13 residues long. The CDR3 DNA sequence: TGTGCCAGCAGATCGGGGTGGGCCGATGGCTACACCTTC. Translated: CASRSGWADGYTF.

The rearrangement uses TRBV19 and TRBJ2-6, with D maybe TRBD2 (8 bases). There are 20 residues in the CDR3. V was pared by 5 bases and J by 0 bases, with 23 bases between. Germline V gene lookup returns CDR1 LNHDA and CDR2 SQIVND (reference sequence). CDR3 sequence (DNA): TGTGCCAGTAGTTCGCCACAGGGGCGGGGGGTTCTCTCTGGGGCCAACGTCCTGACTTTC. This translates into CASSSPQGRGVLSGANVLTF.

The chain couples TRBV6-4 to TRBJ1-3; 10 nucleotides align to TRBD1. Germline CDR1 is MRHNA and CDR2 is SNTAGT. The ends lost 11 bases at V and 0 bases at J; junction bases unmatched: 13. The CDR3 contains 17 residues. CDR3: CAPGRDRGRSSGNTIYF. As DNA, the CDR3 is TGTGCCCCTGGGCGGGACAGGGGCAGGTCCTCTGGAAACACCATATATTTT.

The V and J genes are TRBV6-4 and TRBJ2-3, with TRBD2 identical over 15 bases. Germline loops: CDR1 MRHNA, CDR2 SNTAGT. V trimming: 4 bases; J trimming: 7 bases; junction bases outside the gene matches: 3. The length of the CDR3 is 15 residues. The CDR3 here is CASSAGTSGRHTQYF. The CDR3 nucleotides are TGTGCCAGCAGTGCCGGGACTAGCGGGAGGCATACGCAGTATTTT.